A selection of T cell receptor beta chains follows, all from one sample in a study of blood T cells in healthy people across ages. One entry per CDR3 protein, called by TCRdb with MiXCR from the 5' RACE reads. The profile covers approximately 1,100,000 distinct CDR3 sequences, with over 35% appearing a single time and 15% to 20% taken by the ten largest. The sequenced sample consisted of blood. These receptors were obtained from a woman aged 55-70 years in good health. Each CDR3 is given with its conserved first and last residue. Fields, in order: clone size, J gene, V gene, D gene, CDR3 protein, CDR3 DNA. A D gene is named only where the DNA matches it firmly. Clone size appears in some rows only: once, few, many, or a class for an expanded clone.

clone_size: NA; j_call: TRBJ2-3; v_call: TRBV7-9; d_call: TRBD1; cdr3_aa: CASSLALQGAADTQYF; cdr3_nt: TGTGCCAGCAGCTTAGCCTTACAGGGGGCGGCAGATACGCAGTATTTT
clone_size: NA; j_call: TRBJ1-2; v_call: TRBV10-1; d_call: TRBD1; cdr3_aa: CASTHDRVFNNYGYTF; cdr3_nt: TGCGCCAGCACCCACGACAGGGTCTTCAATAACTATGGCTACACCTTC
clone_size: NA; j_call: TRBJ2-7; v_call: TRBV27; d_call: NA; cdr3_aa: CASSLRGSSASSSYEQYF; cdr3_nt: TGTGCCAGCAGTTTAAGGGGTAGCTCCGCGTCTAGCTCCTACGAGCAGTACTTC
clone_size: NA; j_call: TRBJ2-7; v_call: TRBV11-1; d_call: TRBD2; cdr3_aa: CASSFLGSGSGRDDEQYF; cdr3_nt: TGTGCCAGCAGCTTTCTGGGCTCGGGTAGCGGGAGAGACGATGAGCAGTACTTC
clone_size: many; j_call: TRBJ2-5; v_call: TRBV28; d_call: TRBD1; cdr3_aa: CASSSGTGGTETQYF; cdr3_nt: TGTGCCAGCAGTTCAGGGACAGGGGGGACGGAGACCCAGTACTTC
clone_size: NA; j_call: TRBJ2-7; v_call: TRBV6-1; d_call: TRBD1; cdr3_aa: CASPKGQGYEQYF; cdr3_nt: TGTGCCAGCCCTAAGGGACAGGGCTACGAGCAGTACTTC
clone_size: NA; j_call: TRBJ2-7; v_call: TRBV6-5; d_call: NA; cdr3_aa: CASSYSPVGRNYNEQYF; cdr3_nt: TGTGCCAGCAGTTACTCGCCAGTCGGTCGAAACTACAATGAGCAGTACTTC
clone_size: NA; j_call: TRBJ2-7; v_call: TRBV5-1; d_call: TRBD2; cdr3_aa: CASSKPGLAGDGEQYF; cdr3_nt: TGCGCCAGCAGCAAACCGGGACTAGCGGGAGATGGCGAGCAGTACTTC
clone_size: NA; j_call: TRBJ2-1; v_call: TRBV7-6; d_call: NA; cdr3_aa: CVSSLAAYNEQFF; cdr3_nt: TGTGTCAGCAGCTTAGCAGCCTACAATGAGCAGTTCTTC
clone_size: NA; j_call: TRBJ2-6; v_call: TRBV14; d_call: NA; cdr3_aa: CATGNSGANVLTF; cdr3_nt: TGTGCCACTGGGAACTCTGGGGCCAACGTCCTGACTTTC
clone_size: NA; j_call: TRBJ1-1; v_call: TRBV11-2; d_call: NA; cdr3_aa: CASSLEAGSTEAFF; cdr3_nt: TGTGCCAGCAGCTTAGAAGCTGGGAGCACTGAAGCTTTCTTT
clone_size: NA; j_call: TRBJ1-2; v_call: TRBV4-1; d_call: NA; cdr3_aa: CASSQSSGYGYTF; cdr3_nt: TGCGCCAGCAGCCAGTCATCGGGCTATGGCTACACCTTC
clone_size: NA; j_call: TRBJ2-7; v_call: TRBV29-1; d_call: TRBD1; cdr3_aa: CSVGSGDRGRRVYEQYF; cdr3_nt: TGCAGCGTTGGGTCCGGGGACAGGGGGCGGAGGGTCTACGAGCAGTACTTC
clone_size: once; j_call: TRBJ2-7; v_call: TRBV21-1; d_call: NA; cdr3_aa: CARHSGTSSYEQYF; cdr3_nt: TGTGCCAGACATAGCGGGACCAGCTCCTACGAGCAGTACTTC
clone_size: few; j_call: TRBJ1-2; v_call: TRBV12-3/TRBV12-4; d_call: NA; cdr3_aa: CASSSHQYNYGYTF; cdr3_nt: TGTGCCAGCAGTTCCCACCAGTATAACTATGGCTACACCTTC
clone_size: many; j_call: TRBJ2-5; v_call: TRBV20-1; d_call: NA; cdr3_aa: CSARGLRGETQYF; cdr3_nt: TGCAGTGCTAGGGGGCTCAGGGGCGAGACCCAGTACTTC
clone_size: NA; j_call: TRBJ1-1; v_call: TRBV20-1; d_call: TRBD1; cdr3_aa: CSAEPDRGLDPAFF; cdr3_nt: TGCAGCGCTGAGCCCGACAGGGGGCTAGATCCGGCTTTCTTT
clone_size: NA; j_call: TRBJ2-1; v_call: TRBV3-1; d_call: TRBD2; cdr3_aa: CASSQHPSGSYNEQFF; cdr3_nt: TGTGCCAGCAGCCAGCATCCTAGCGGTTCCTACAATGAGCAGTTCTTC